This T cell receptor beta chain was observed in a study of T cell responses to AZD1222 COVID-19 vaccine. The assay was immunoSEQ multiplex PCR, and TCRdb's table has in-frame clones only and misses some. The table has 200,000 to 300,000 clones, over 85% seen once. CDR1 and CDR2 (germline): SNHLY, FYNNEI. The V end lost 5 bases, the J end lost 10 bases, and 11 bases lay between the germline ends. The CDR3 length is 11 residues. This chain joins TRBV2 and TRBJ1-1, with a tentative D call TRBD1 (5 bases). This sequence originates from an adult in good health. The sequencing used peripheral blood, collected on day 0 of AZD1222 vaccination. The CDR3 loop is CASSLGTGAFF. The CDR3 coding sequence is TGTGCCAGCAGTCTTGGGACCGGAGCTTTCTTT.